This T cell receptor beta chain was identified in a study of cytomegalovirus exposure and HLA in healthy donors (dated by TCRdb to 2015 to 2018). About the study as a whole: An earlier analysis of several hundred of the donors reported 250 to 350 Gb of sequence data and some 120 million unique TCR beta sequences from 150 million to 200 million T cells. Besides the first cohort of 666 subjects, a separate validation cohort made up of over 100 different subjects was used. All discovery cohort repertoires had been generated using a single sequencing platform. Donor age, sex, ethnicity and CMV serostatus were compiled alongside the repertoire data. An early release that covered some 640 HLA-typed donors contained approximately 320 gigabases of sequencing data and 65 million to 100 million unique TCR sequences. The number of donors typed differed by locus, with roughly 620-630 for A, B, C, DRB1 and DQB1, around 500 for DQA1, 600 to 610 for DPA1, and over 400 for DPB1. The study combined high-throughput TCR immunosequencing, statistical association of individual TCRs with disease status, and machine learning to predict cytomegalovirus infection status. In a later analysis, previously published TCR beta repertoires from 666 donors were re-analyzed and high-resolution HLA genotyping was added so that TCR occurrence patterns could be studied. Of the roughly 420 genotyped donors, 75% to 85% were placed in the genetic ancestry cluster associated with self-reported Caucasian donors. Among roughly 370 genotyped donors of the cohort, an average of approximately 240,000 unique TCR beta nucleotide sequences were sequenced per donor, 15% to 20% of them non-productive. Both class I and class II loci were covered by HLA typing, at four-digit resolution. To decide whether each TCR beta V gene segment behaved as functional or pseudogenic, an earlier analysis of some 600 of the donors relied on high-throughput TCR beta sequencing. Rather than drawing on any new phenotypic data, the later analysis identified candidate immune exposures from TCR beta sequences and the way those sequences occurred across donors. The study profiled the T cell repertoires of under 700 subjects by immunosequencing and related them to cytomegalovirus serostatus. The study was designed to test whether signatures of past pathogen exposure could be identified by cataloging public T cell receptors. In a later genetic analysis, genome-wide SNP genotypes for about 65% of the roughly 670 donors were used, and that subset was treated as a discovery cohort. Several DR-DQ haplotypes were handled as single units for association and clustering because linkage in the cohort was strong.

As to this clone: The antigen this receptor binds is unknown.

In total, just over 650 healthy bone marrow donors made up the cohort. At the time of sampling, all cohort members were nominally healthy, though unrecorded immune exposures were likely present. The donor was CMV seronegative and was included in the group of around 320 seronegative cohort members. Every donor gave a peripheral blood sample, and the peripheral blood mononuclear cells from that sample were used for TCR beta sequencing. The Qiagen DNeasy Blood Extraction Kit was used to extract genomic DNA from the blood cell samples. Receptors were amplified or captured by the immunoSEQ multiplex PCR assay. The multiplex PCR relied on a mix of 60 forward primers for TCR Vbeta segments and 13 reverse primers for TCR Jbeta segments. Amplification of the CDR3 region of rearranged TCR beta genes was performed with a multiplex PCR assay on genomic DNA. The amplified TCR beta libraries were sequenced on the Illumina HiSeq System as 87-base-pair reads. The paper's data handling went like this. Across the 600 to 700 repertoires, a later analysis counted tens of millions of unique TCR beta chains, 8.5 million to 12 million of which were shared by at least two donors. A nearest-neighbor algorithm error-corrected the raw reads and collapsed the reads into unique sequences, merging closely related sequences to remove PCR and sequencing errors. CDR3 sequences were aligned to IMGT reference sequences to assign V, D and J gene segments. For a sequence to be retained, a match of at least six nucleotides was required to both a V gene segment and a J gene segment. Rearrangements were classified as productive when the CDR3 lacked stop codons and remained in frame with V and J, and all other rearrangements were classified as non-productive. Following IMGT convention, CDR3 was defined as the stretch from the second conserved V-encoded cysteine to the conserved J-encoded phenylalanine. In an earlier analysis of more than 550 of the donors, sequences lacking an unambiguous match to a single V gene segment were excluded. An earlier analysis of fewer than 650 of the donors classified V segments as functional when productive rearrangements were above 56.7% and as segregating when the standard deviation between donors was above 5%. To diagnose cytomegalovirus status from the catalog of TCR beta chain sequences, a statistical classification framework was built. A later analysis assigned V and J genes by comparing TCR nucleotide sequences with IMGT/GENE-DB human TR gene sequences. The TCRdist pipeline was used in a later analysis to assign CDR3 sequences and most-parsimonious VDJ recombination scenarios. In a later analysis, each TCR beta chain was defined by its CDR3 amino acid sequence together with its V-gene family, and reads without a unique V-gene family were excluded. In a later analysis, several hundred highly shared, low-generation-probability nucleotide sequences were removed to address suspected cross-contamination and a sequencing artifact. A later analysis calculated a clonal expansion index for each public chain from normalized within-repertoire ranks of inferred template counts. Generation probabilities in a later analysis came from a VDJ recombination model fitted to out-of-frame rearrangements, and those results were checked against IGoR. A later analysis scored TCR-TCR, TCR-HLA and TCR-CMV co-occurrence with hypergeometric tests, applying a repertoire-size bias correction to TCR pairs. False discovery rates were estimated in a later analysis by permuting HLA or CMV assignments 20 times. In a later analysis, co-occurring TCRs were grouped with DBSCAN, and TCRdist sequence similarity was added when clustering was performed within HLA-allele-positive subsets. Repertoires with fewer than 30,000 or more than 120,000 public chains, plus five repertoires with anomalous nucleotide sharing, were excluded from co-occurrence clustering. In its TCRdb copy, this immuneACCESS table keeps in-frame sequences only and misses some clones. Where compared with another copy, unresolved V genes explain less than half of these, and the others have no known cause. The DNA gave D and trimming, while V, J and clone size come from that table. This sample's records show about 190,000 clones. Jointly, the top ten make up about 6% of the sample.

Paper-wide results and their limitations: In a later analysis, the rate of TCR association differed among HLA loci, with DRB1 alleles having the most associated TCRs and HLA-C alleles having the fewest. Most TCR sequences were observed very rarely across donors, whereas some public TCRs were present in many individuals. Cytomegalovirus status was reported to be diagnosed by the classifier with high specificity and sensitivity in both the original and validation cohorts. Because HLA typing was missing for some donors at each locus, association tests included only the typed subset. A total of around 150 TCR beta chains were listed by the study as associated with cytomegalovirus. At a false discovery rate of 0.05, a later analysis linked some 17,000 TCR beta sequences to specific HLA alleles. A later genetic analysis reported fewer N-insertions in productive TCRs among donors in an Asian-associated ancestry cluster than the roughly 700-donor mean. In an earlier analysis of some 500 of the donors, most TCR beta V segments were observed in productive rearrangements about 87% or about 30% of the time, broadly matching IMGT annotations. In a later analysis, several top co-occurrence clusters were reported to appear linked to parvovirus B19, influenza, CMV and Epstein-Barr virus. V-gene and J-gene trimming of TCR beta chains was associated with a missense DCLRE1C variant in a later genetic analysis, and the association was replicated in an independent cohort. Only TCR beta chains were sequenced in this cohort, and the absence of alpha or paired-chain data limited detectable features. Correlated functional status among segregating V segments might be attributable to linkage disequilibrium, but an unknown experimental factor could not be ruled out. In a later analysis, HLA-associated TCR beta chains were found to be more clonally expanded and to have lower generation probabilities than equally common non-associated chains. A cluster of highly shared sequence variants was judged likely to be a technical artifact of the sequencing pipeline. Immune exposure information for the cohort was limited to CMV serostatus. When HLA alleles, especially DR and DQ, strongly co-occurred, TCR associations were difficult to assign to individual alleles. In vitro tests confirmed that a few of the cytomegalovirus-associated TCR beta chains recognize cytomegalovirus antigens. A further reported finding was that TCR beta sequences accurately predicted the HLA-A and HLA-B alleles for most subjects in the first cohort. The presence/absence analyses assumed that sequencing depth was roughly uniform across donors, and that assumption may not be true. In a later analysis, most CMV-associated TCR beta chains were found to appear HLA-restricted, with HLA associations seemingly driven largely by CMV exposure. Because counts were too low, roughly 16 rarely observed V segments, including chromosome 9 orphons, were left out of the earlier analysis of about 500 of the donors. The authors suggested that the approach could potentially be extended to other disease states and immunological phenotypes.

The sequence was collected from a man aged 30 to 45 in good health and CMV-seronegative. The sequenced sample consisted of PBMCs.

CDR3 loop: CASSWTSGGPLSGEQYF. The DNA is TGTGCCAGCAGTTGGACTAGCGGGGGGCCGCTTTCGGGCGAGCAGTACTTC. Recombination linked TRBV2 to TRBJ2-7; 14 of the junction bases match TRBD2. CDR1 and CDR2 were assigned from the germline V gene as SNHLY and FYNNEI. Trimming leaves V shorter by 5 bases and J shorter by 6 bases, with the junction holding 12 bases beyond the gene matches. There are 17 amino acids in the CDR3, from cysteine to phenylalanine inclusive. This entry keeps only the CDR3 DNA: 51 bases, framed from base 1.